The T cell receptor (beta chain) described here comes from a study of blood T cell repertoires in COVID-19. Original analysis: Amplified reference gene primers provided the basis for estimating nucleated cell counts. Some clones are missing from TCRdb's copy, which holds only in-frame ones; the method was immunoSEQ multiplex PCR. That table furnishes V, J and clone size, whereas the DNA furnished D and trimming. The table lists 65,000 to 90,000 clones, 75% to 95% of them singletons. Per germline, CDR1 MNHEY and CDR2 SVGEGT. The CDR3 has 18 amino acids. Losses at the gene ends were 2 bases for V and 5 bases for J; bases not matched to a gene: 14. This clone was recorded at least ten times.

The TCR originated in a human donor in a cohort sampled during active COVID-19. The chain is built from TRBV6-2 or TRBV6-3 and TRBJ2-5, with 10 bases identical to TRBD2. The specimen sequenced was peripheral blood. Here the CDR3 DNA reads TGTGCCAGCAGTTACGGCCGAGCGGGGGGGCCGCGGAGTGAGACCCAGTACTTC. It is translated as CASSYGRAGGPRSETQYF.